A selection of T cell receptor beta chains follows, all from one sample in a study of T cells after yellow fever vaccination. TCRdb processed the 5' RACE reads anew with MiXCR; each CDR3 protein has one entry. Of about 240,000 distinct CDR3 sequences in the sample, 6.9% were seen once. The specimen comprised CD4+ T cells sorted from PBMCs, sampled 15 days after the yellow fever booster vaccination. The receptors were sampled from a man aged 25-45 years who received the YFV17D yellow fever vaccine. Each CDR3 is given with its conserved first and last residue. Each record gives: clone size, D gene, V gene, J gene, CDR3 DNA, CDR3 protein. A D gene is named only where the DNA matches it firmly. Size is omitted from some rows. Given values are once, few, many or a class for expanded clones.

abundance: many
d_gene: NA
v_gene: TRBV6-2/TRBV6-3
j_gene: TRBJ2-3
CDR3nt: TGTGCCAGCAGTTACGAGGCGGGGCCTAGCACAGATACGCAGTATTTT
CDR3aa: CASSYEAGPSTDTQYF

abundance: many
d_gene: TRBD1
v_gene: TRBV10-3
j_gene: TRBJ2-5
CDR3nt: TGTGCCATCAGTAACGGACAGGGGAAAGAGACCCAGTACTTC
CDR3aa: CAISNGQGKETQYF

abundance: few
d_gene: NA
v_gene: TRBV23-1
j_gene: TRBJ2-1
CDR3nt: TGCGCCAGCAGCCTGGTAGGGAGGAGCTACAATGAGCAGTTCTTC
CDR3aa: CASSLVGRSYNEQFF

abundance: NA
d_gene: TRBD1
v_gene: TRBV6-2/TRBV6-3
j_gene: TRBJ1-2
CDR3nt: TGTGCCAGCAGACCAGACAGGGCCCAGCTAAACTATGGCTACACCTTC
CDR3aa: CASRPDRAQLNYGYTF

abundance: few
d_gene: TRBD1
v_gene: TRBV6-5
j_gene: TRBJ2-5
CDR3nt: TGTGCCAGCAGTTACCGAGGACAGGGGGCGCGGGAGACCCAGTACTTC
CDR3aa: CASSYRGQGARETQYF

abundance: many
d_gene: NA
v_gene: TRBV15
j_gene: TRBJ1-1
CDR3nt: TGTGCCACCAGCAGAGAGGGACACACTGAAGCTTTCTTT
CDR3aa: CATSREGHTEAFF

abundance: NA
d_gene: TRBD2
v_gene: TRBV6-1
j_gene: TRBJ2-1
CDR3nt: TGTGCCAGCACCGGCGGGAGCGGGAGGGCCTGGGAGCAGTTCTTC
CDR3aa: CASTGGSGRAWEQFF

abundance: NA
d_gene: NA
v_gene: TRBV5-6
j_gene: TRBJ2-7
CDR3nt: TGTGCCAGCAGCTTGGCCGTCCAGGGAGGAACCTACGAGCAGTACTTC
CDR3aa: CASSLAVQGGTYEQYF

abundance: few
d_gene: NA
v_gene: TRBV6-4
j_gene: TRBJ2-7
CDR3nt: TGTGCCTTTTTTTCGTCCTACGAGCAGTACTTC
CDR3aa: CAFFSSYEQYF

abundance: few
d_gene: NA
v_gene: TRBV11-2
j_gene: TRBJ1-2
CDR3nt: TGTGCCAGCAGCTTTGGGGGCGACTATGGCTACACCTTC
CDR3aa: CASSFGGDYGYTF

abundance: few
d_gene: TRBD1
v_gene: TRBV4-1
j_gene: TRBJ1-2
CDR3nt: TGCGCCAGCAGCTTACCCGGGACAGCCTATGGCTACACCTTC
CDR3aa: CASSLPGTAYGYTF

abundance: NA
d_gene: NA
v_gene: TRBV20-1
j_gene: TRBJ1-3
CDR3nt: TGCAGTGCTAGCGCCGATCAGATCTCTGGAAACACCATATATTTT
CDR3aa: CSASADQISGNTIYF

abundance: few
d_gene: NA
v_gene: TRBV5-1
j_gene: TRBJ2-3
CDR3nt: TGCGCCAGCAGCGACACGGCTAGCACAGATACGCAGTATTTT
CDR3aa: CASSDTASTDTQYF

abundance: NA
d_gene: NA
v_gene: TRBV7-2
j_gene: TRBJ1-2
CDR3nt: TGTGCCAGCAGCGCCCCGTCTAAAAGCTATGGCTACACCTTC
CDR3aa: CASSAPSKSYGYTF

abundance: NA
d_gene: NA
v_gene: TRBV5-5
j_gene: TRBJ2-7
CDR3nt: TGTGCCAGCAGCTTGGGTATGGAAATGGGGGAGCAGTACTTC
CDR3aa: CASSLGMEMGEQYF

abundance: many
d_gene: TRBD2
v_gene: TRBV28
j_gene: TRBJ2-5
CDR3nt: TGTGCCAGCAGTTCTCTAGCGGACCTCAGAGGGGAGACCCAGTACTTC
CDR3aa: CASSSLADLRGETQYF

abundance: few
d_gene: NA
v_gene: TRBV18
j_gene: TRBJ2-5
CDR3nt: TGTGCCAGCTCAGGGCAGACCCAAGAGACCCAGTACTTC
CDR3aa: CASSGQTQETQYF

abundance: NA
d_gene: TRBD1
v_gene: TRBV5-1
j_gene: TRBJ2-3
CDR3nt: TGCGCCAGCAGTGGGGACCGGGACAGGGCCACAGATACGCAGTATTTT
CDR3aa: CASSGDRDRATDTQYF

abundance: many
d_gene: NA
v_gene: TRBV12-3/TRBV12-4
j_gene: TRBJ2-3
CDR3nt: TGTGCCAGCAGTTTAATTCCCCTCTCGGGCCCCACAGATACGCAGTATTTT
CDR3aa: CASSLIPLSGPTDTQYF

abundance: NA
d_gene: TRBD2
v_gene: TRBV29-1
j_gene: TRBJ2-3
CDR3nt: TGCAGCGTTGACGGACTAGCGGGTATAAGCACAGATACGCAGTATTTT
CDR3aa: CSVDGLAGISTDTQYF

abundance: few
d_gene: TRBD1
v_gene: TRBV10-3
j_gene: TRBJ1-5
CDR3nt: TGTGCCACAAACAGGGGAAGCAATCAGCCCCAGCATTTT
CDR3aa: CATNRGSNQPQHF

abundance: many
d_gene: TRBD2
v_gene: TRBV29-1
j_gene: TRBJ2-3
CDR3nt: TGCAGCGTTGAAAAGGGCGGGAGGGCCGCAGATACGCAGTATTTT
CDR3aa: CSVEKGGRAADTQYF

abundance: few
d_gene: TRBD2
v_gene: TRBV27
j_gene: TRBJ2-5
CDR3nt: TGTGCCAGCAGGCCCGGGACTAGCGGGAAGGAGACCCAGTACTTC
CDR3aa: CASRPGTSGKETQYF

abundance: many
d_gene: NA
v_gene: TRBV20-1
j_gene: TRBJ2-2
CDR3nt: TGCAGTGCTCGCGGGCTTATAACCGGGGAGCTGTTTTTT
CDR3aa: CSARGLITGELFF

abundance: NA
d_gene: TRBD2
v_gene: TRBV7-2
j_gene: TRBJ2-2
CDR3nt: TGTGCCAGCAGGCAACCGGGACTAGCGGGGATCGGGGAGCTGTTTTTT
CDR3aa: CASRQPGLAGIGELFF

abundance: NA
d_gene: NA
v_gene: TRBV19
j_gene: TRBJ1-5
CDR3nt: TGTGCCAGTAGTATTAAAAGGGGCGCCGGGCAGCCCCAGCATTTT
CDR3aa: CASSIKRGAGQPQHF

abundance: few
d_gene: NA
v_gene: TRBV5-1
j_gene: TRBJ2-2
CDR3nt: TGCGCCAGCAGCTTGAGAGAGACCAGGGCTCCCGGGGAGCTGTTTTTT
CDR3aa: CASSLRETRAPGELFF

abundance: many
d_gene: TRBD2
v_gene: TRBV29-1
j_gene: TRBJ2-2
CDR3nt: TGCAGCGTTGGGGTGACTAGCGGGAGCCGGGAGCTGTTTTTT
CDR3aa: CSVGVTSGSRELFF

abundance: few
d_gene: TRBD2
v_gene: TRBV6-5
j_gene: TRBJ2-3
CDR3nt: TGTGCCAGCAGTTCGGCGGGGGGGATTCGAACAGATACGCAGTATTTT
CDR3aa: CASSSAGGIRTDTQYF

abundance: many
d_gene: TRBD2
v_gene: TRBV12-3/TRBV12-4
j_gene: TRBJ2-7
CDR3nt: TGTGCCAGCAGCCCTAGCGGGAGGGCCTCCTACGAGCAGTACTTC
CDR3aa: CASSPSGRASYEQYF

abundance: NA
d_gene: NA
v_gene: TRBV7-2
j_gene: TRBJ1-4
CDR3nt: TGTGCCAGCAGCCCATCGGGGGGCTCGGAGGAAAAACTGTTTTTT
CDR3aa: CASSPSGGSEEKLFF

abundance: many
d_gene: NA
v_gene: TRBV29-1
j_gene: TRBJ2-3
CDR3nt: TGCAGCGCCTTGACAGAGCCGCGGCGGTTAAGCACAGATACGCAGTATTTT
CDR3aa: CSALTEPRRLSTDTQYF

abundance: few
d_gene: NA
v_gene: TRBV20-1
j_gene: TRBJ2-1
CDR3nt: TGCAGTGGAGGACCAAATGAGCAGTTCTTC
CDR3aa: CSGGPNEQFF

abundance: few
d_gene: TRBD1
v_gene: TRBV3-1
j_gene: TRBJ2-3
CDR3nt: TGTGCCAGCAGCCAGACCGGAGGGACAGGGACAGATACGCAGTATTTT
CDR3aa: CASSQTGGTGTDTQYF

abundance: few
d_gene: NA
v_gene: TRBV7-2
j_gene: TRBJ1-2
CDR3nt: TGTGCCAGCAGCGCTAGCGTGGCAGGGGATGGCTACACCTTC
CDR3aa: CASSASVAGDGYTF

abundance: few
d_gene: TRBD1
v_gene: TRBV5-5
j_gene: TRBJ2-7
CDR3nt: TGTGCCAGCAGCTCACCGGGACAGGGCCTATACGAGCAGTACTTC
CDR3aa: CASSSPGQGLYEQYF

abundance: few
d_gene: NA
v_gene: TRBV9
j_gene: TRBJ2-1
CDR3nt: TGTGCCAGCAGCGTAGACGTGGGAGGGACAAGGGAGCAGTTCTTC
CDR3aa: CASSVDVGGTREQFF

abundance: NA
d_gene: NA
v_gene: TRBV20-1
j_gene: TRBJ2-2
CDR3nt: TGCAGTGCAAGCTCAGGGGCCACCGGGGAGCTGTTTTTT
CDR3aa: CSASSGATGELFF

abundance: many
d_gene: NA
v_gene: TRBV12-3/TRBV12-4
j_gene: TRBJ1-5
CDR3nt: TGTGCCAGCACCATAGGGACACCTGCTCAGCCCCAGCATTTT
CDR3aa: CASTIGTPAQPQHF

abundance: NA
d_gene: TRBD2
v_gene: TRBV10-3
j_gene: TRBJ2-3
CDR3nt: TGTGCCATCAGTGGGACTAGCGTAGAGGATACGCAGTATTTT
CDR3aa: CAISGTSVEDTQYF

abundance: NA
d_gene: TRBD2
v_gene: TRBV5-5
j_gene: TRBJ2-7
CDR3nt: TGTGCCAGCAGCTTGGGTCCGACGGGAGGTTCGCGCGAGCAGTACTTC
CDR3aa: CASSLGPTGGSREQYF

abundance: few
d_gene: NA
v_gene: TRBV29-1
j_gene: TRBJ2-7
CDR3nt: TGCAGCGTTGGAGAACCCTACGAGCAGTACTTC
CDR3aa: CSVGEPYEQYF

abundance: NA
d_gene: NA
v_gene: TRBV5-5
j_gene: TRBJ2-1
CDR3nt: TGTGCCAGCATGAGGTTTAGCCTTTCCTACAATGAGCAGTTCTTC
CDR3aa: CASMRFSLSYNEQFF

abundance: many
d_gene: NA
v_gene: TRBV20-1
j_gene: TRBJ1-5
CDR3nt: TGCAGTGCAATGCCACCACAGGGACGCAATCAGCCCCAGCATTTT
CDR3aa: CSAMPPQGRNQPQHF

abundance: few
d_gene: NA
v_gene: TRBV20-1
j_gene: TRBJ2-7
CDR3nt: TGCAGTGCTAGGGTCACCTCCACCTACGAGCAGTACTTC
CDR3aa: CSARVTSTYEQYF

abundance: NA
d_gene: NA
v_gene: TRBV4-3
j_gene: TRBJ1-1
CDR3nt: TGCGCCAGCAGCCAAGAGGGTGGAGGGGGGAAAGCTTTCTTT
CDR3aa: CASSQEGGGGKAFF

abundance: many
d_gene: NA
v_gene: TRBV10-3
j_gene: TRBJ2-3
CDR3nt: TGTGCCATCAGTGTTAACGATCAGAGGGCAGATACGCAGTATTTT
CDR3aa: CAISVNDQRADTQYF

abundance: NA
d_gene: NA
v_gene: TRBV7-2
j_gene: TRBJ2-5
CDR3nt: TGTGCCAGCAGCCCCCGGGCGGGGCAACTCCAAGAGACCCAGTACTTC
CDR3aa: CASSPRAGQLQETQYF

abundance: many
d_gene: TRBD2
v_gene: TRBV18
j_gene: TRBJ2-7
CDR3nt: TGTGCCAGCTCACGAGCGGGGGGGAGCTCCTACGAGCAGTACTTC
CDR3aa: CASSRAGGSSYEQYF